The 14 T cell receptor beta chains given below trace back to one sample, sequenced in a study of T cell responses to AZD1222 COVID-19 vaccine. Sequencing used immunoSEQ multiplex PCR; TCRdb keeps in-frame clones, though not all of them. Of approximately 100,000 clones listed, around nine tenths were seen once; the top ten hold roughly 3%. The sample was peripheral blood, taken on day 0 of AZD1222 vaccination. The source is an adult in good health.

The gene calls are TRBV5-5 and TRBJ2-1; D perhaps matches TRBD2 (6 bases). V dropped 2 bases and J dropped 6 bases, with 6 bases sitting between them. The CDR3 length is 12 residues. The germline CDR1 and CDR2 sequences are SGHKS and YYEKEE (reference sequence). The CDR3 spells CASSFGGNEQFF. CDR3 nucleotide sequence: TGTGCCAGCAGCTTCGGGGGCAATGAGCAGTTCTTC.

The V and J genes are TRBV5-1 and TRBJ2-5; 7 bases agree with TRBD1. There are 14 residues in the CDR3. After removal of 4 bases from V and 1 base from J, the junction contained 4 bases not matched to a gene. The V gene's germline CDR1 is SGHRS and CDR2 YFSETQ. The DNA for the CDR3 is TGCGCCAGCAGCCAAAGGACAGGCCAAGAGACCCAGTACTTC. Encoded protein: CASSQRTGQETQYF.

This clone was seen once. This chain connects TRBV29-1 to TRBJ2-1; 11 bases align to TRBD2. Unmatched junction bases numbered 6, after V lost 2 bases and J lost 9 bases. Germline CDR1 is SQVTM and CDR2 is ANQGSEA. CDR3 length equals 14 residues. In DNA form, the CDR3 reads TGCAGCGTTGAAAGTAGCGGGGGGGCGGCTGAGCAGTTCTTC. Its protein is CSVESSGGAAEQFF.

The V and J genes are TRBV27 and TRBJ2-3, with 8 bases aligning to TRBD2. Trimming cost V 7 bases and J 6 bases; bases outside gene matches: 12. Germline CDR1 reads MNHEY; CDR2 reads SMNVEV (reference sequence). CDR3 size: 15 residues. CDR3 nucleotide sequence: TGTGCCAGCAAACCCGGGGGGGCCGGGTCCGATACGCAGTATTTT. It codes for CASKPGGAGSDTQYF.

The chain uses TRBV27 and TRBJ1-1; 7 bases fit TRBD1. The CDR3 sequence is 15 residues long. Looked up from germline, CDR1 is MNHEY and CDR2 is SMNVEV (reference sequence). V dropped 5 bases and J dropped 4; count of bases not matched to a gene: 10. The CDR3 here is CASSLKGQRGTEAFF. DNA for the CDR3: TGTGCCAGCAGTCTCAAGGGACAGAGGGGCACTGAAGCTTTCTTT.

The chain is built from TRBV24-1 and TRBJ2-1; TRBD1 agrees at 7 bases. The CDR3 is 16 amino acids. With 5 bases clipped from V and 3 bases from J, the junction kept 9 bases outside the gene matches. Looked up from germline, CDR1 is KGHDR and CDR2 is SFDVKD. The CDR3 DNA sequence: TGTGCCACCAGTGGCATATCTCGGGACAGCTACAATGAGCAGTTCTTC. Its protein product is CATSGISRDSYNEQFF.

This clone was observed once. The V gene is TRBV7-9, the J gene TRBJ2-2; TRBD1 aligns across 11 bases. Germline V gene data show CDR1 as SEHNR and CDR2 as FQNEAQ (reference sequence). CDR3 length: 15 residues. This CDR3 is CATQPGQGVTGELFF. DNA of the CDR3: TGTGCGACACAACCGGGACAGGGGGTCACCGGGGAGCTGTTTTTT. The variable domain in full, completed from reference TRBV7-9 and TRBJ2-2, reads DTGVSQNPRHKITKRGQNVTFRCDPISEHNRLYWYRQTLGQGPEFLTYFQNEAQLEKSRLLSDRFSAERPKGSFSTLEIQRTEQGDSAMYLCATQPGQGVTGELFFGEGSRLTVL.

The chain carries TRBV29-1 and TRBJ1-1; no firm D call. V was clipped by 4 bases and J by 0 bases, with 27 bases between them. The CDR3 runs 19 residues. From germline, CDR1 is SQVTM and CDR2 ANQGSEA. CDR3 nucleotide sequence: TGCAGCGTTGCCTCGTGGGCTTTTAAATCGGGCGTTATGAACACTGAAGCTTTCTTT. It codes for CSVASWAFKSGVMNTEAFF.

V and J are TRBV7-2 and TRBJ2-3, with TRBD1 identical over 7 bases. The germline gives CDR1 SGHTA, CDR2 FQGNSA. This CDR3 region has 17 residues. V gave up 1 base and J gave up 0 bases; unmatched junction bases: 7. This CDR3 reads CASSLVGTAQSTDTQYF. For the CDR3, the DNA is TGTGCCAGCAGCTTAGTAGGGACAGCCCAAAGCACAGATACGCAGTATTTT.

The J gene is TRBJ1-1, the V gene TRBV6-1, with D perhaps TRBD1 (5 bases). The germline V and J ends were trimmed by 1 base and 8 bases, with 17 bases remaining between them. Per the germline V gene, CDR1 is MNHNS and CDR2 is SASEGT. CDR3 size: 15 residues. The CDR3 nucleotides read TGTGCCAGCAGTGAAGGAAGTGGGACCCTGGAGGAAGCTTTCTTT. Amino acids: CASSEGSGTLEEAFF.

This chain uses TRBV18 with TRBJ2-7; 9 bases align to TRBD1. The ends lost 6 bases at V and 3 bases at J; junction bases unmatched: 6. This CDR3 has 14 amino acids. The germline V gene has CDR1 KGHSH and CDR2 LQKENI. Here the CDR3 reads CASSPGQGNYEQYF. The CDR3 DNA reads TGTGCCAGCTCCCCGGGACAGGGAAACTACGAGCAGTACTTC.

The rearrangement uses TRBV6-5 and TRBJ1-1, with 9 bases fitting TRBD1. The CDR3 sequence is 16 residues long. Germline V gene data show CDR1 as MNHEY and CDR2 as SVGAGI. Trimming cost V 2 bases and J 2 bases; bases outside gene matches: 6. In nucleotides, the CDR3 is TGTGCCAGCAGTTACCGGACAGGGGCGGCAAACACTGAAGCTTTCTTT. Translated, it gives CASSYRTGAANTEAFF.

The V and J genes are TRBV6-4 and TRBJ1-3; no clear D. CDR1 is MRHNA and CDR2 is SNTAGT in the germline V gene. There are 15 residues in the CDR3. With 3 bases removed from V and 4 bases from J, the gap between germline ends came to 13 bases. The chain's CDR3 is CASSESGGNGNTIYF. The CDR3 nucleotides read TGTGCCAGCAGTGAGTCGGGAGGGAACGGAAACACCATATATTTT.

The rearrangement joins TRBV5-8 to TRBJ2-1; D might be TRBD1 (6 bases). CDR1 is SGHTS, CDR2 YDEGEE, per germline. This CDR3 has 15 residues. With 0 bases removed from V and 2 bases from J, the gap between germline ends came to 9 bases. For the CDR3, the DNA is TGTGCCAGCAGCTTGGGACAGGTCGCCTACAATGAGCAGTTCTTC. Residues: CASSLGQVAYNEQFF.